A single sample is the source of the 15 T cell receptor beta chains below, sequenced in a study of blood T cell repertoires in COVID-19. Generated by immunoSEQ multiplex PCR, the TCRdb table keeps only in-frame clones and is missing some. Here the sample spans over 200,000 clones, 85% being singletons. Source material: PBMCs or T cells enriched from blood (not recorded which). These TCRs come from a man aged 40-49 years who had recovered from COVID-19.

This chain uses TRBV7-8 with TRBJ2-7; D ambiguous. The CDR3 is 15 residues long. Germline CDR1 SGHVS, CDR2 FQNEAQ. Between the trimmed V and J ends, which lost 7 bases and 0 bases, there was a span of 16 bases. The CDR3 loop reads CASTFSGFASYEQYF. CDR3 bases: TGTGCCAGCACCTTCTCCGGTTTCGCCTCCTACGAGCAGTACTTC.

This clone has just one count. This chain links TRBV28 with TRBJ1-2; no firm D call. This CDR3 comprises 12 residues. The germline V and J ends were trimmed by 5 bases and 7 bases, with 11 bases remaining between them. Germline loops: CDR1 MDHEN, CDR2 SYDVKM. The CDR3 nucleotides read TGTGCCAGCAGTAGAGGTTCCGCTGGCTACACCTTC. Protein sequence: CASSRGSAGYTF.

CDR3 amino acids: CATSDPRGRGLGTGELFF. The DNA for the CDR3 is TGTGCCACCAGTGATCCGAGGGGGAGAGGGTTGGGTACCGGGGAGCTGTTTTTT. This chain uses TRBV24-1 with TRBJ2-2; D might be TRBD1 (6 bases). The ends were cut back, 3 bases at V and 5 bases at J, with 21 bases in the middle. CDR1 KGHDR and CDR2 SFDVKD come from the germline V gene. The CDR3 extends over 18 amino acids.

V gene TRBV5-5 combines with J gene TRBJ1-6; a possible D gene is TRBD1 (5 bases). The germline V gene has CDR1 SGHKS and CDR2 YYEKEE (reference sequence). The V end was cut by 4 bases, the J end by 1 base, with 9 bases between. This CDR3 has 15 residues. The CDR3 DNA follows: TGTGCCAGCAGCCCCCAGGGATCCTATAATTCACCCCTCCACTTT. It encodes CASSPQGSYNSPLHF.

The CDR3 DNA reads as TGCGCCAGCAGCCCCGGGACATATGGGGAAAAACTGTTTTTT. Translated, it gives CASSPGTYGEKLFF. The chain employs TRBV4-1 and TRBJ1-4; D possibly corresponds to TRBD1 (6 bases). The ends were cut back, 4 bases at V and 8 bases at J, with 14 bases in the middle. Looked up from germline, CDR1 is MGHRA and CDR2 is YSYEKL. The CDR3 has 14 residues.

This clone was seen a handful of times. V gene TRBV3-1 (or the pseudogene TRBV3-2) combines with J gene TRBJ2-7; TRBD2 matches 7 bases. V shed 1 base, J shed 4 bases, and the junction held 7 bases outside the gene matches. Germline V gene data show CDR1 as LGHDT and CDR2 as YNNKEL (reference sequence). The CDR3 extends over 15 amino acids. The CDR3 is CASSQGRERSYEQYF. CDR3 coding DNA: TGTGCCAGCAGCCAAGGGCGGGAGAGATCGTACGAGCAGTACTTC.

V gene TRBV7-2 combines with J gene TRBJ2-7, with 15 bases aligning to TRBD2. Germline V gene sequence: CDR1 SGHTA, CDR2 FQGNSA. V shed 4 bases, J shed 0 bases, and the junction held 1 base outside the gene matches. The CDR3 length is 16 residues. CDR3 sequence (DNA): TGTGCCAGCAGCTGGGGACTAGCGGGAGGCTCCTACGAGCAGTACTTC. Translating gives CASSWGLAGGSYEQYF.

V gene TRBV5-4 combines with J gene TRBJ2-5; 12 bases agree with TRBD2. V shed 0 bases, J shed 5 bases, and the junction held 8 bases outside the gene matches. The CDR3 covers 17 residues. Germline V lookup: CDR1 SGHNT, CDR2 YYREEE (reference sequence). In DNA form, the CDR3 reads TGTGCCAGCAGCTTGGGCGCTAGCGGGAGGGCCGGGGAGACCCAGTACTTC. Residues: CASSLGASGRAGETQYF.

The chain recombines TRBV5-5 with TRBJ2-6, with 7 bases aligning to TRBD1. V shed 0 bases, J shed 0 bases, and the junction held 9 bases outside the gene matches. There are 19 residues in the CDR3. Germline V gives CDR1 SGHKS, CDR2 YYEKEE (reference sequence). The CDR3 is CASSLGDRFEASGANVLTF. The CDR3 nucleotides read TGTGCCAGCAGCTTGGGGGACAGATTTGAGGCCTCTGGGGCCAACGTCCTGACTTTC.

CDR3 DNA: TGTGCCATCAGTGAAGACAGGGTTTCGGAGACCCAGTACTTC. This translates into CAISEDRVSETQYF. The gene calls are TRBV10-3 and TRBJ2-5; the match to TRBD1 covers 7 bases. V lost 3 bases and J lost 5; bases outside the gene matches: 6. The CDR3 consists of 14 residues. CDR1 is ENHRY and CDR2 is SYGVKD in the germline V gene.

This clone showed up just once. The chain combines TRBV5-4 with TRBJ2-5; TRBD2 agrees at 10 bases. CDR1 SGHNT and CDR2 YYREEE come from the germline V gene (reference sequence). The length of the CDR3 is 14 residues. Trimming took 5 bases from V and 5 from J; bases not matched to a gene: 6. The CDR3 DNA sequence: TGTGCCAGCAGAAGTAGCGGGAGGTGGGAGACCCAGTACTTC. Protein sequence: CASRSSGRWETQYF.

This sequence joins TRBV7-9 and TRBJ1-2; D gene unclear. Germline V gene sequence: CDR1 SEHNR, CDR2 FQNEAQ (reference sequence). The CDR3 contains 14 residues. The V end lost 3 bases, the J end lost 4 bases, and 12 bases lay between the germline ends. CDR3 loop: CASSLEERVYGYTF. In DNA, the CDR3 is TGTGCCAGCAGCTTGGAGGAACGCGTCTATGGCTACACCTTC.

The chain couples TRBV13 to TRBJ1-1, with D possibly TRBD1 on 5 matching bases. This CDR3 contains 13 residues. The germline CDR1 and CDR2 sequences are PRHDT and FYEKMQ (reference sequence). The ends were cut back, 5 bases at V and 6 bases at J, with 13 bases in the middle. The DNA of the CDR3 is TGTGCCAGCAGCCCGGGGACGGGGGCTGAAGCTTTCTTT. It encodes CASSPGTGAEAFF.

The chain is built from TRBV28 and TRBJ1-5; no reliable D call. Trimming left V 6 bases short and J 2 bases short, with 11 bases between. CDR1 is MDHEN, CDR2 SYDVKM, per germline. The CDR3 runs 14 residues. The CDR3 DNA follows: TGTGCCAGCAGCTTCACAGTCGGCAATCAGCCCCAGCATTTT. Amino acid sequence: CASSFTVGNQPQHF.

J is TRBJ2-7 and V is TRBV10-1, with a tentative D call TRBD2 (5 bases). The CDR3 has 16 residues. V was shortened by 6 bases and J by 3 bases, with 21 bases between the two germline ends. The V gene's germline CDR1 is WNHNN and CDR2 SYGVQD (reference sequence). The CDR3 coding sequence is TGCGCCAGCAGGGCCTCTGCACTAGACTCCATCTACGAGCAGTACTTC. This gives the protein CASRASALDSIYEQYF.